This T cell receptor beta chain came from a study of shared clonotypes between healthy human individuals. Sequenced by immunoSEQ multiplex PCR; TCRdb stores in-frame clones only, minus some. The sample holds millions of clones; about 92% are singletons and the top ten take under 0.45%. CDR3 length: 14 residues. From germline, CDR1 is SGHAT and CDR2 FQNNGV. Trimming took off 1 base at V and 5 bases at J, with 11 bases between the two ends. The specimen was naive CD4+ T cells from PBMCs. Specified subset: CD45RA+ positively selected. The gene calls are TRBV11-2 and TRBJ2-5, with D perhaps TRBD2 (8 bases). This TCR came from a man between 18 and 35 years old in good health. Some clones in this sample may be carry-over from other donors' samples. For the CDR3, the DNA is TGTGCCAGCAGCTTAGCGGGAGGGGGCGAGACCCAGTACTTC. Its translation: CASSLAGGGETQYF.